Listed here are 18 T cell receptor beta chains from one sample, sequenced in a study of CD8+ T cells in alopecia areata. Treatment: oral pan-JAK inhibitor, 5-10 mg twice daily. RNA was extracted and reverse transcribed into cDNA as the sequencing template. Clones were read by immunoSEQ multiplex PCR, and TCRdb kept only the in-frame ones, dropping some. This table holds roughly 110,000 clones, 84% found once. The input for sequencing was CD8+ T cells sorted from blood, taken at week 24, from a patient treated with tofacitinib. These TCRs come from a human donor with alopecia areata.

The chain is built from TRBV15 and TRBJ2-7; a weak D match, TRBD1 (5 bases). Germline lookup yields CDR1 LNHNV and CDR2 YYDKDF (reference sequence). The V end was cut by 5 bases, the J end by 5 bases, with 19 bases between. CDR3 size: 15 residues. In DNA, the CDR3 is TGTGCCACCAGCCTAGGTCGTCAGGGCCCCCACGAGCAGTACTTC. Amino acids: CATSLGRQGPHEQYF.

CDR3 bases: TGCGCCAGCAGCCAAGATCCTGATCGTGGGGGGGCCGTCTACGAGCAGTACTTC. As protein: CASSQDPDRGGAVYEQYF. V gene TRBV4-3 combines with J gene TRBJ2-7; D may be TRBD2 (7 bases). The germline V gene encodes CDR1 LGHNA and CDR2 YSLEER. Between the trimmed V and J ends, which lost 0 bases and 3 bases, there was a span of 21 bases. This CDR3 has 18 residues.

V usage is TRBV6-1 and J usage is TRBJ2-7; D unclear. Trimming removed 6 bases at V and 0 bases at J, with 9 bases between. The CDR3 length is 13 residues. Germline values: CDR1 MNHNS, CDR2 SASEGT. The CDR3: CASSGRSSYEQYF. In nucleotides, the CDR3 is TGTGCCAGCAGCGGCAGGAGCTCCTACGAGCAGTACTTC.

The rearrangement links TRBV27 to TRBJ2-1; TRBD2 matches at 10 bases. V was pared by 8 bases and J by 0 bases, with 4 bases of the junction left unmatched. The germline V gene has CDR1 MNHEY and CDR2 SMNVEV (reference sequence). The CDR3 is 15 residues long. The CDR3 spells CASASGGFSYNEQFF. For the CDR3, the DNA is TGTGCCAGCGCTAGCGGGGGCTTCTCCTACAATGAGCAGTTCTTC.

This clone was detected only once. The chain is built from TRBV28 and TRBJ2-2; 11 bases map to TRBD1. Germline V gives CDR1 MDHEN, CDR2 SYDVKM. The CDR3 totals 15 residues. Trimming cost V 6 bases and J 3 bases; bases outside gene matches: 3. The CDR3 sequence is CASSPGQGDTGELFF. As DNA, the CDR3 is TGTGCCAGCAGCCCGGGACAGGGGGACACCGGGGAGCTGTTTTTT.

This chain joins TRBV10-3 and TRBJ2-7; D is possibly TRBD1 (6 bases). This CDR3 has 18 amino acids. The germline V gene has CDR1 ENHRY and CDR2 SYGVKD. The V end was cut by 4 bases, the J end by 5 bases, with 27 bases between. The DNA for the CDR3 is TGTGCCATCAGTGTTCGACGAATCGGGACAACTCAATTGGACGAGCAGTACTTC. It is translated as CAISVRRIGTTQLDEQYF.

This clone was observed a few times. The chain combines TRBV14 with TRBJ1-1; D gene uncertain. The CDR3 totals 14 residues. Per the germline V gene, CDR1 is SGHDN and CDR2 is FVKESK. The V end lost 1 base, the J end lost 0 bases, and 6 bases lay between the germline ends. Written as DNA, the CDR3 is TGTGCCAGCAGCCAAGCCAGGCTGAACACTGAAGCTTTCTTT. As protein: CASSQARLNTEAFF. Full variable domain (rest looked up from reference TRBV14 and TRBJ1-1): EAGVTQFPSHSVIEKGQTVTLRCDPISGHDNLYWYRRVMGKEIKFLLHFVKESKQDESGMPNNRFLAERTGGTYSTLKVQPAELEDSGVYFCASSQARLNTEAFFGQGTRLTVV.

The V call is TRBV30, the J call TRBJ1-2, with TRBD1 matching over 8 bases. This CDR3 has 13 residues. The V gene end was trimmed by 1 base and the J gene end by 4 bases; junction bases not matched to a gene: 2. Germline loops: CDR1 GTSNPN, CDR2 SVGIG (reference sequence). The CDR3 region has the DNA TGTGCCTGGAGTGAGACAGGGGCCTATGGCTACACCTTC. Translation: CAWSETGAYGYTF. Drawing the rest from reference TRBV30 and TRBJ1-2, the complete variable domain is SQTIHQWPATLVQPVGSPLSLECTVEGTSNPNLYWYRQAAGRGLQLLFYSVGIGQISSEVPQNLSASRPQDRQFILSSKKLLLSDSGFYLCAWSETGAYGYTFGSGTRLTVV.

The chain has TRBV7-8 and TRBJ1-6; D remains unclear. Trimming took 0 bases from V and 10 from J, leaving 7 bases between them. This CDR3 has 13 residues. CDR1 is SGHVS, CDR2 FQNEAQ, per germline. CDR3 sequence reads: CASSLAELSPLHF. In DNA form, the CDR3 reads TGTGCCAGCAGCTTAGCAGAACTCTCACCCCTCCACTTT.

The CDR3 nucleotides read TGTGCCAGCAGTCTTTTCGAGCGGGGGCCCTACGAGCAGTACTTC. This gives the protein CASSLFERGPYEQYF. V usage is TRBV7-8 and J usage is TRBJ2-7, with 8 nucleotides matching TRBD2. Germline V gene lookup returns CDR1 SGHVS and CDR2 FQNEAQ. With V trimmed by 6 bases and J by 2 bases, 9 bases remained unmatched. CDR3 length: 15 amino acids.

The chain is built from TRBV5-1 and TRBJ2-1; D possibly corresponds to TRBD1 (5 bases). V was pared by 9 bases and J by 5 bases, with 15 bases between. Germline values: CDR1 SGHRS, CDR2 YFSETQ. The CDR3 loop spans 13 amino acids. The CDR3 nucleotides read TGCGCCACCACAGGTTCTGAAAACAATGAGCAGTTCTTC. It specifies CATTGSENNEQFF.

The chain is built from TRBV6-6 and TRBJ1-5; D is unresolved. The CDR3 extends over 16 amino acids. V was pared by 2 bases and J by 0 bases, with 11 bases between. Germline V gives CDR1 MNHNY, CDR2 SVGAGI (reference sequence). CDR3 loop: CASSYTTMYSNQPQHF. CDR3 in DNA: TGTGCCAGCAGTTACACGACAATGTATAGCAATCAGCCCCAGCATTTT.

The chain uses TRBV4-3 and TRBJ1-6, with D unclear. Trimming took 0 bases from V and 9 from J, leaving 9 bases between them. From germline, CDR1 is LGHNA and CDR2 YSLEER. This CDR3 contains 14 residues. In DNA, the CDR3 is TGCGCCAGCAGCCAAGATGTCGGGGTTTCACCCCTCCACTTT. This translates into CASSQDVGVSPLHF.

DNA of the CDR3: TGTGCCAGCAGCTTACCAGGGACCAATGAGCAGTTCTTC. This encodes CASSLPGTNEQFF. The chain uses TRBV11-2 and TRBJ2-1, with D possibly being TRBD1 or TRBD2 (5 bases each). Trimming cost V 2 bases and J 6 bases, with 8 bases left between them. Looked up from germline, CDR1 is SGHAT and CDR2 is FQNNGV. CDR3 length: 13 residues. Supplemented by reference TRBV11-2 and TRBJ2-1, the full variable domain reads EAGVAQSPRYKIIEKRQSVAFWCNPISGHATLYWYQQILGQGPKLLIQFQNNGVVDDSQLPKDRFSAERLKGVDSTLKIQPAKLEDSAVYLCASSLPGTNEQFFGPGTRLTVL.

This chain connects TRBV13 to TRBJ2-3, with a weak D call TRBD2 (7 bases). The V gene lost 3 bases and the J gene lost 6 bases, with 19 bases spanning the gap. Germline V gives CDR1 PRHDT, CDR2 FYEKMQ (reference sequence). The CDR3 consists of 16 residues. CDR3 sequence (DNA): TGTGCCAGCAGCTTGTACGGAGAGGGGGGGCATGATACGCAGTATTTT. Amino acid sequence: CASSLYGEGGHDTQYF.

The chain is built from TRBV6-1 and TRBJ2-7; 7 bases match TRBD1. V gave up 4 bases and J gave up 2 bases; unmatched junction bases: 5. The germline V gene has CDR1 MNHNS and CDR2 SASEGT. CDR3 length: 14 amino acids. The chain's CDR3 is CASSARTGTYEQYF. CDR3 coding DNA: TGTGCCAGCAGTGCTCGGACAGGAACCTACGAGCAGTACTTC.

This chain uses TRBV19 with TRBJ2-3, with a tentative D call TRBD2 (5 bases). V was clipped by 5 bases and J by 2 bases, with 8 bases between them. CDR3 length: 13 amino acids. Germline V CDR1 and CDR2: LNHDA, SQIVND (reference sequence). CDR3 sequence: CASSPGSTDTQYF. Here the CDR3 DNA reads TGTGCCAGTAGTCCGGGGTCCACAGATACGCAGTATTTT.

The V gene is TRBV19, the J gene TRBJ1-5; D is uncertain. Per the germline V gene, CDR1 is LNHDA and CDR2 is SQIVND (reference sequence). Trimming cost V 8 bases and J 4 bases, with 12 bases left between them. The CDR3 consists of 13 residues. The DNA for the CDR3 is TGTGCCAGTGGTCCTGGGGTAAATCAGCCCCAGCATTTT. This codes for CASGPGVNQPQHF.